A single sample gave rise to the 16 T cell receptor beta chains below, sequenced in a study of response to subunit inactivated influenza vaccine. TCRdb ran MiXCR on the RT-PCR reads and lists one entry per CDR3 protein. The sample lists roughly 150,000 distinct CDR3 sequences, roughly a tenth occurring once. The source material was non-naive T cells sorted from PBMCs, sampled 40 to 50 days after vaccination. All receptors derive from a man in his fifties who received an inactivated influenza vaccine.

V is TRBV6-2 or TRBV6-3 and J is TRBJ1-5; no reliable D call. The V and J ends lost 7 bases and 0 bases respectively, with 13 bases between them. Germline V gene data show CDR1 as MNHEY and CDR2 as SVGEGT. CDR3 length equals 15 residues. The CDR3 DNA follows: TGTGCCAGCACCCGGGGTCCATATAGCAATCAGCCCCAGCATTTT. It specifies CASTRGPYSNQPQHF.

This clonotype has ten or more counts. The chain's CDR3 is CSVVLKTGYEQYF. DNA of the CDR3: TGCAGCGTTGTCCTCAAAACGGGATACGAGCAGTACTTC. J is TRBJ2-7 and V is TRBV29-1; D is possibly TRBD2 (5 bases). The V and J ends lost 4 bases and 4 bases respectively, with 14 bases between them. The CDR3 length is 13 residues. Germline V gives CDR1 SQVTM, CDR2 ANQGSEA.

This clonotype was picked up many times. V and J are TRBV5-1 and TRBJ2-7; no definite D call. The germline CDR1 and CDR2 sequences are SGHRS and YFSETQ. V was trimmed by 1 base and J by 6 bases, leaving 8 bases between them. The CDR3 extends over 12 amino acids. The CDR3 bases are TGCGCCAGCAGCTTGCCCGACCTCGAGCAGTACTTC. It is translated as CASSLPDLEQYF.

The table lists this clonotype with many counts. The V gene is TRBV6-2 or TRBV6-3, the J gene TRBJ1-1; a weak D match, TRBD1 (5 bases). Germline V CDR1 and CDR2: MNHEY, SVGEGT. Trimming shortened V by 5 bases and J by 1 base, and 14 bases separated the two germline ends. This CDR3 comprises 15 residues. CDR3 in DNA: TGTGCCAGCAGTCAACTGAGGGGCCGGAACACTGAAGCTTTCTTT. Translating it yields CASSQLRGRNTEAFF.

The chain carries TRBV7-6 and TRBJ2-7; TRBD2 might be the D (6 bases). This CDR3 spans 15 amino acids. Between the trimmed V and J ends, which lost 4 bases and 6 bases, there was a span of 19 bases. Per the germline V gene, CDR1 is SGHVS and CDR2 is FNYEAQ. Written as DNA, the CDR3 is TGTGCCAGCAGCTCATTCCCGGAGGGCCGGGGCGAGCAGTACTTC. The encoded protein is CASSSFPEGRGEQYF.

The chain has TRBV4-3 and TRBJ2-4; a possible D gene is TRBD2 (6 bases). Germline values: CDR1 LGHNA, CDR2 YSLEER. This CDR3 region has 17 residues. V lost 2 bases and J lost 7, with 21 bases in between. The CDR3 nucleotides read TGCGCCAGCAGCCAAACATCCCACGGACGGGGGAGCAACATTCAGTACTTC. Translating it yields CASSQTSHGRGSNIQYF.

The chain has TRBV11-2 and TRBJ1-1; maybe TRBD1 (6 bases). The CDR3 runs to 16 residues. V lost 0 bases to trimming and J lost 0 bases, with 11 bases between them. CDR1 SGHAT and CDR2 FQNNGV come from the germline V gene. The CDR3 protein is CASSLDRRQVNTEAFF. The CDR3 DNA is TGTGCCAGCAGCTTAGATCGTAGACAGGTGAACACTGAAGCTTTCTTT.

This sequence joins TRBV2 and TRBJ1-6; TRBD1 might be the D (5 bases). Per germline, CDR1 SNHLY and CDR2 FYNNEI. The CDR3 length is 14 residues. Trimming took 5 bases from V and 7 from J, leaving 12 bases between them. The CDR3 here is CASSLQELNSPLHF. The CDR3 DNA reads as TGTGCCAGCAGTTTACAGGAATTGAATTCACCCCTCCACTTT.

The V gene is TRBV24-1, the J gene TRBJ2-7; TRBD2 aligns across 13 bases. Trimming at V came to 1 base and at J to 5 bases, leaving 7 bases not matched to a gene. Germline V gene sequence: CDR1 KGHDR, CDR2 SFDVKD. The CDR3 totals 17 residues. CDR3 bases: TGTGCCACCAGTGATTTCGGACTAGCGGGAGTGAGGCACGAGCAGTACTTC. Translated: CATSDFGLAGVRHEQYF.

This clonotype was detected only once. The chain joins TRBV7-2 to TRBJ2-2; no clear D gene. Trimming left V 1 base short and J 1 base short, with 7 bases between. This CDR3 region has 15 residues. In germline, CDR1 is SGHTA, CDR2 FQGNSA. CDR3 region: CASSLDSRNTGELFF. The DNA of the CDR3 is TGTGCCAGCAGCTTAGATAGCCGGAACACCGGGGAGCTGTTTTTT.

The gene calls are TRBV20-1 and TRBJ1-2, with D possibly matching TRBD1 (5 bases). The CDR3 covers 15 residues. Looked up from germline, CDR1 is DFQATT and CDR2 is SNEGSKA (reference sequence). Trimming removed 3 bases at V and 4 bases at J, with 18 bases between. This chain's CDR3 is CSASGQRGAGYGYTF. DNA for the CDR3: TGCAGTGCTAGCGGCCAGAGGGGCGCGGGCTATGGCTACACCTTC.

This clonotype was picked up many times. The V and J genes are TRBV11-2 and TRBJ1-1; D may be TRBD1 (5 bases). The CDR3 has 11 residues. Trimming removed 6 bases at V and 7 bases at J, with 9 bases between. Germline CDR1 SGHAT, CDR2 FQNNGV. The DNA of the CDR3 is TGTGCCAGCAGTTGGAGGGGTGAAGCTTTCTTT. Encoded protein: CASSWRGEAFF.

The chain links TRBV2 to TRBJ2-1; 12 bases fit TRBD2. Germline V gene data show CDR1 as SNHLY and CDR2 as FYNNEI. This CDR3 has 14 amino acids. V was pared by 6 bases and J by 6 bases, with 3 bases of the junction left unmatched. CDR3 bases: TGTGCCAGCAGGACTAGCGGGAGACTCAATGAGCAGTTCTTC. Encoded protein: CASRTSGRLNEQFF.

The chain joins TRBV20-1 to TRBJ2-7; D may match TRBD1 or TRBD2 (5 bases each). Germline V gene sequence: CDR1 DFQATT, CDR2 SNEGSKA (reference sequence). CDR3 size: 12 residues. This CDR3 is CRADLGVNEQYF. The CDR3 nucleotides read TGCAGAGCGGATCTGGGGGTCAACGAGCAGTACTTC.

This clonotype was recorded many times. The chain employs TRBV7-2 and TRBJ2-7; D gene ambiguous. In germline, CDR1 is SGHTA, CDR2 FQGNSA. This CDR3 comprises 14 residues. Trimming removed 2 bases at V and 6 bases at J, with 14 bases between. CDR3 residues: CASSLPGTASEQYF. The CDR3 bases are TGTGCCAGCAGCTTACCCGGAACCGCCTCCGAGCAGTACTTC.

This clonotype was picked up many times. The chain has TRBV29-1 and TRBJ2-3, with D tentatively TRBD1 or TRBD2 (5 bases each). The germline gives CDR1 SQVTM, CDR2 ANQGSEA. Trimming cost V 6 bases and J 4 bases, with 14 bases left between them. The CDR3 is 13 amino acids. In DNA form, the CDR3 reads TGCAGCGTCGGGGCCCGGGGCTCAGATACGCAGTATTTT. The encoded protein is CSVGARGSDTQYF.